This is a list of T cell receptor beta chains from one sample in a study of cytomegalovirus exposure and HLA in healthy donors. Only in-frame clones appear in the TCRdb table, and some are missing; sequencing was by immunoSEQ multiplex PCR. Of over 50,000 clones in the sample, 90% to 95% were seen once. The sequencing sample was made of PBMCs. The receptors originated from a man aged 18 to 35 in good health and CMV-seropositive. The CDR3 runs from the conserved cysteine through the conserved F or W. D genes are given only for firm matches. Only some rows state a clone size, as once, few, many or a class for expanded clones.

TRBV7-9	12	.	TRBD1	TRBJ1-2	CAIVQGARGYTF	TGTGCCATCGTTCAGGGGGCAAGAGGCTACACCTTC
TRBV6-1	15	.	TRBD1	TRBJ1-2	CASSEGDRSYYGYTF	TGTGCCAGCAGTGAAGGGGACAGAAGTTACTATGGCTACACCTTC
TRBV5-4	15	.	.	TRBJ2-7	CASSGLTDTTYEQYF	TGTGCCAGCAGCGGATTGACAGACACAACCTACGAGCAGTACTTC
TRBV10-1	17	.	TRBD2	TRBJ2-3	CASSESSGRKGPDTQYF	TGCGCCAGCAGTGAGTCTAGCGGGAGGAAGGGGCCAGATACGCAGTATTTT
TRBV19	16	.	TRBD1	TRBJ2-7	CASSTRSQTGIYEQYF	TGTGCCAGTAGTACTAGGTCCCAGACAGGGATCTACGAGCAGTACTTC
TRBV19	15	.	TRBD2	TRBJ2-7	CASSKLAGGSYEQYF	TGTGCCAGTAGTAAACTAGCGGGAGGTTCCTACGAGCAGTACTTC
TRBV2	16	once	.	TRBJ1-5	CASSGGGRGWDQPQHF	TGTGCCAGCAGTGGGGGGGGGAGGGGCTGGGATCAGCCCCAGCATTTT
TRBV7-9	12	.	.	TRBJ1-4	CASSLGGGRLFF	TGTGCCAGCAGCTTAGGTGGCGGGAGACTGTTTTTT
TRBV28	15	.	.	TRBJ1-1	CASSLSGTLNTEAFF	TGTGCCAGCAGTTTGTCTGGGACATTGAACACTGAAGCTTTCTTT
TRBV7-3	15	.	TRBD1	TRBJ2-3	CASSPDRGTADTQYF	TGTGCCAGCAGCCCGGACAGGGGGACTGCAGATACGCAGTATTTT
TRBV11-3	15	.	.	TRBJ2-5	CASSPRDSEQETQYF	TGTGCCAGCAGCCCTCGAGACAGTGAGCAAGAGACCCAGTACTTC
TRBV28	11	.	.	TRBJ1-1	CAATLPGEAFF	TGTGCCGCTACTCTCCCGGGAGAGGCTTTCTTT
TRBV20-1	10	.	.	TRBJ2-3	CSAPLDTQYF	TGCAGTGCTCCCCTGGATACGCAGTATTTT
TRBV2	15	.	TRBD1	TRBJ1-5	CASRLTGQGVPPQHF	TGTGCCAGCAGACTGACGGGACAGGGGGTCCCGCCCCAGCATTTT
TRBV28	17	.	TRBD1	TRBJ2-7	CASSLWGGTGGSYEQYF	TGTGCCAGCAGTTTATGGGGTGGAACAGGGGGCTCCTACGAGCAGTACTTC
TRBV18	12	.	.	TRBJ2-1	CASSRDYNEQFF	TGTGCCAGCTCCCGCGACTACAATGAGCAGTTCTTC
TRBV11-2	14	.	.	TRBJ2-1	CASSLEPPGNEQFF	TGTGCCAGCAGCTTAGAACCCCCGGGGAATGAGCAGTTCTTC
TRBV4-1	18	.	TRBD2	TRBJ2-3	CASSRKTLAGGFPDTQYF	TGCGCCAGCAGCCGAAAGACATTAGCGGGAGGTTTCCCAGATACGCAGTATTTT
TRBV27	16	.	TRBD2	TRBJ2-1	CASSSFGRSSYNEQFF	TGTGCCAGCAGCTCGTTCGGGAGGTCCTCCTACAATGAGCAGTTCTTC
TRBV5-8	13	.	TRBD1	TRBJ1-2	CASRRQGWDGYTF	TGTGCCAGCAGGCGACAGGGTTGGGATGGCTACACCTTC
TRBV30	13	.	.	TRBJ2-7	CAWTGHSNYEQYF	TGTGCCTGGACAGGCCACTCAAACTACGAGCAGTACTTC
TRBV9	15	.	.	TRBJ1-1	CASSPGDSVNTEAFF	TGTGCCAGCAGCCCAGGGGATTCGGTGAACACTGAAGCTTTCTTT